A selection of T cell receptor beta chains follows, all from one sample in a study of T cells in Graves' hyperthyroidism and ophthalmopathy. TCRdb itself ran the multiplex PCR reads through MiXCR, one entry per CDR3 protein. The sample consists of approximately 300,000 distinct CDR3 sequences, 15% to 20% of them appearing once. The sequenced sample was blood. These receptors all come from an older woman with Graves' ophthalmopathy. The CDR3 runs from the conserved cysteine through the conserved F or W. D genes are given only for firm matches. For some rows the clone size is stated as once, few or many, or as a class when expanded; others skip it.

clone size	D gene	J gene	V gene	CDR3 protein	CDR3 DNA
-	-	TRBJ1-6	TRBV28	CASSLGGSYNSPLHF	TGTGCCAGCAGTTTAGGGGGGTCCTATAATTCACCCCTCCACTTT
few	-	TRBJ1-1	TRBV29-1	CSVERGYSVTEAFF	TGCAGCGTTGAAAGGGGGTATTCTGTGACTGAAGCTTTCTTT
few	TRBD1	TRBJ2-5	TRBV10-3	CAISVGTGGYQETQYF	TGTGCCATCAGTGTAGGCACAGGGGGGTACCAAGAGACCCAGTACTTC
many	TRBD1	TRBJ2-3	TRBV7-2	CASSFQSPGTGKDTQYF	TGTGCCAGCAGCTTCCAGTCCCCGGGGACAGGGAAAGATACGCAGTATTTT
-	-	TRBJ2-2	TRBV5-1	CASSSSGAGVTGELFF	TGCGCCAGCAGCTCCAGTGGGGCAGGGGTTACCGGGGAGCTGTTTTTT
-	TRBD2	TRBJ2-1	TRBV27	CASSPMGGGDNEQFF	TGTGCCAGCAGCCCTATGGGGGGAGGGGACAATGAGCAGTTCTTC
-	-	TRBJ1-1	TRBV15	CATSTASPVLRTEAFF	TGTGCCACCAGCACTGCCTCGCCCGTCCTCCGCACTGAAGCTTTCTTT
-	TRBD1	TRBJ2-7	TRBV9	CASSVAGDRAYEQYF	TGTGCCAGCAGCGTAGCTGGGGACAGGGCCTACGAGCAGTACTTC
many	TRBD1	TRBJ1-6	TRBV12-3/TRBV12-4	CASSFAGGYSPLHF	TGTGCCAGCAGTTTTGCAGGGGGCTATTCACCCCTCCACTTT
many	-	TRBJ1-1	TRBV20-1	CSARGAHVGREAFF	TGCAGTGCTAGGGGGGCACACGTGGGGCGGGAAGCTTTCTTT
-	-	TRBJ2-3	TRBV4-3	CASSQDGTDLTDTQYF	TGCGCCAGCAGCCAAGATGGTACAGACCTCACAGATACGCAGTATTTT